The 30 T cell receptor beta chains below were found in one sample sequenced in a study of shared clonotypes between healthy human individuals. Assay: immunoSEQ multiplex PCR; the TCRdb copy retains only in-frame clones and omits some. This sample has around 240,000 clones, with 65% found just once. Material for sequencing was memory CD4+ T cells sorted from blood. Subset in this sample: CD45RA-negative fraction. These receptors were collected from a man younger than 45 in good health.

This clone was seen a few times. The chain combines TRBV23-1 with TRBJ1-1; 10 bases are shared with TRBD1. TRBV23-1 is designated an ORF whose function remains uncertain. V gave up 7 bases and J gave up 5 bases; unmatched junction bases: 16. The CDR3 runs to 17 residues. The CDR3 nucleotides read TGCGCCAGCAATAGGGGACAGGGGAGTGGGGTGTGGACTGAAGCTTTCTTT. Translation gives CASNRGQGSGVWTEAFF.

The chain links TRBV2 to TRBJ2-2; 7 bases line up with TRBD2. This CDR3 contains 15 residues. Germline-derived CDR1 and CDR2 are SNHLY and FYNNEI. V lost 0 bases to trimming and J lost 4 bases; unmatched junction nucleotides: 2. CDR3 sequence reads: CASSEAGRGTGELFF. CDR3 DNA: TGTGCCAGCAGTGAAGCTGGGAGGGGCACCGGGGAGCTGTTTTTT.

The chain carries TRBV10-3 and TRBJ1-4; TRBD1 agrees at 7 bases. CDR3 length: 15 residues. Germline V gene data show CDR1 as ENHRY and CDR2 as SYGVKD. Trimming took 4 bases from V and 8 from J; bases not matched to a gene: 10. The CDR3 DNA is TGTGCCATCAGTGCCAGACAGGGCGTAGAGGAAAAACTGTTTTTT. Amino acids: CAISARQGVEEKLFF.

Comment on this clone: Its ends do not fully match the called genes, so a read error is possible. This rearrangement joins TRBV2 to TRBJ2-7, with 8 bases fitting TRBD2. Germline CDR1 reads SNHLY; CDR2 reads FYNNEI. The CDR3 consists of 15 residues. The CDR3 region is CASSEGLAGVYEQYF. CDR3 nucleotides: TGTGCCAGCAGCGAAGGACTAGCTGGTGTCTACGAGCAGTACTTC.

The genes are TRBV6-1 and TRBJ2-7; D may be TRBD2 (5 bases). Germline V CDR1 and CDR2: MNHNS, SASEGT. The CDR3 has 12 amino acids. Trimming took 9 bases from V and 2 from J, leaving 11 bases between them. For the CDR3, the DNA is TGTGCCAGTAAACGGGATACCTACGAGCAGTACTTC. It encodes CASKRDTYEQYF.

J is TRBJ1-2 and V is TRBV19, with 10 bases that match TRBD1. The ends lost 10 bases at V and 3 bases at J; junction bases unmatched: 11. The V gene's germline CDR1 is LNHDA and CDR2 SQIVND (reference sequence). CDR3 size: 15 residues. Here the CDR3 DNA reads TGTGCCACCCAGGACAGGGGGAATATTGACTATGGCTACACCTTC. It encodes CATQDRGNIDYGYTF.

J is TRBJ2-1 and V is TRBV5-4, with D perhaps TRBD1 or TRBD2 (5 bases each). V dropped 4 bases and J dropped 10 bases, with 21 bases sitting between them. Germline-derived CDR1 and CDR2 are SGHNT and YYREEE (reference sequence). CDR3 length: 15 residues. The CDR3 DNA sequence: TGTGCCAGCAGCCGCCAGGACGGGGACCTGAGAGAGCAGTTCTTC. Amino acids: CASSRQDGDLREQFF. The variable domain in full, completed from reference TRBV5-4 and TRBJ2-1, reads ETGVTQSPTHLIKTRGQQVTLRCSSQSGHNTVSWYQQALGQGPQFIFQYYREEENGRGNFPPRFSGLQFPNYSSELNVNALELDDSALYLCASSRQDGDLREQFFGPGTRLTVL.

This clone occurred once. The chain combines TRBV2 with TRBJ2-5; D call uncertain. The CDR3 spans 15 residues. Germline assignment: CDR1 SNHLY and CDR2 FYNNEI. V was clipped by 0 bases and J by 0 bases, with 8 bases between them. CDR3 protein: CASSEAPDNQETQYF. In DNA form, the CDR3 reads TGTGCCAGCAGTGAAGCCCCAGATAACCAAGAGACCCAGTACTTC.

V gene TRBV5-1 combines with J gene TRBJ2-5; 7 bases are shared with TRBD2. Looked up from germline, CDR1 is SGHRS and CDR2 is YFSETQ. V lost 4 bases to trimming and J lost 2 bases; unmatched junction nucleotides: 8. This CDR3 is built from 15 residues. The CDR3 loop reads CASSRRTREQETQYF. Written as DNA, the CDR3 is TGCGCCAGCAGCCGAAGGACTAGAGAACAAGAGACCCAGTACTTC.

CDR3 protein: CASSRGGTGSTLDTIYF. CDR3 sequence (DNA): TGTGCCAGCAGCAGAGGCGGGACAGGGAGTACCCTCGACACCATATATTTT. J is TRBJ1-3 and V is TRBV7-2, with 9 bases identical to TRBD1. The trim removed 5 bases at V and 8 bases at J, leaving 16 bases unmatched. Germline lookup yields CDR1 SGHTA and CDR2 FQGNSA. The CDR3 loop spans 17 amino acids. Drawing the rest from reference TRBV7-2 and TRBJ1-3, the complete variable domain is GAGVSQSPSNKVTEKGKDVELRCDPISGHTALYWYRQSLGQGLEFLIYFQGNSAPDKSGLPSDRFSAERTGGSVSTLTIQRTQQEDSAVYLCASSRGGTGSTLDTIYFGEGSWLTVV.

This sequence joins TRBV7-2 and TRBJ2-2; 7 nucleotides agree with TRBD2. Losses at the gene ends were 8 bases for V and 6 bases for J; bases not matched to a gene: 12. Germline-derived CDR1 and CDR2 are SGHTA and FQGNSA. The CDR3 is made up of 15 amino acids. This chain's CDR3 is CASQPYAGGSGELFF. The DNA for the CDR3 is TGTGCCAGCCAACCTTACGCCGGGGGGTCCGGGGAGCTGTTTTTT.

A remark on this clone: Distinct nucleotide sequences in the sample also encode this CDR3. This chain uses TRBV2 with TRBJ2-7; 7 bases agree with TRBD1. The CDR3 is 12 amino acids. Germline V gives CDR1 SNHLY, CDR2 FYNNEI. J lost 4 bases, V lost 4 bases, and 1 base had no gene match. The CDR3 coding sequence is TGTGCCAGCAGTGGACAGGGTTACGAGCAGTACTTC. Amino acid sequence: CASSGQGYEQYF.

The J gene is TRBJ1-4, the V gene TRBV5-6; possible D gene TRBD1, 5 bases. CDR1 and CDR2 (germline): SGHDT, YYEEEE. V was shortened by 0 bases and J by 7 bases, with 7 bases between the two germline ends. This CDR3 has 13 amino acids. CDR3 sequence reads: CASSLGQLEKLFF. CDR3 DNA: TGTGCCAGCAGCTTGGGACAGCTTGAAAAACTGTTTTTT.

The rearrangement joins TRBV11-3 to TRBJ2-1, with 10 bases aligning to TRBD2. CDR1 and CDR2 from the germline V gene are SGHNT and YENEEA. CDR3 length equals 17 residues. V lost 5 bases to trimming and J lost 5 bases; unmatched junction nucleotides: 12. The CDR3 spells CASSPEVTSGNHNEQFF. Written as DNA, the CDR3 is TGTGCCAGCAGCCCAGAGGTTACTAGCGGGAACCACAATGAGCAGTTCTTC.

V usage is TRBV5-5 and J usage is TRBJ1-1; no firm D call. V was pared by 4 bases and J by 2 bases, with 12 bases between. Per the germline V gene, CDR1 is SGHKS and CDR2 is YYEKEE (reference sequence). The CDR3 runs 14 residues. The CDR3 reads CASSPTSLNTEAFF. The CDR3 coding sequence is TGTGCCAGCAGCCCCACCAGCCTCAACACTGAAGCTTTCTTT. Filled out from reference TRBV5-5 and TRBJ1-1, the complete variable domain reads DAGVTQSPTHLIKTRGQQVTLRCSPISGHKSVSWYQQVLGQGPQFIFQYYEKEERGRGNFPDRFSARQFPNYSSELNVNALLLGDSALYLCASSPTSLNTEAFFGQGTRLTVV.

The chain combines TRBV29-1 with TRBJ2-7; D is perhaps TRBD1 (6 bases). The CDR3 has 14 residues. Between the trimmed V and J ends, which lost 6 bases and 2 bases, there was a span of 17 bases. Germline V gene data show CDR1 as SQVTM and CDR2 as ANQGSEA. The CDR3 DNA follows: TGCAGCGTAAAAAACAGGGCCTCGGCCTACGAGCAGTACTTC. As protein: CSVKNRASAYEQYF.

The rearrangement joins TRBV11-2 to TRBJ2-7; the D is unclear. Germline-derived CDR1 and CDR2 are SGHAT and FQNNGV. This CDR3 is built from 13 residues. The V gene lost 2 bases and the J gene lost 6 bases, with 11 bases spanning the gap. The CDR3 DNA is TGTGCCAGCAGCTTAACCCTAGAAACCGAGCAGTACTTC. It encodes CASSLTLETEQYF.

This clone was picked up a small number of times. The chain recombines TRBV29-1 with TRBJ2-1, with D tentatively TRBD1 or TRBD2 (6 bases each). The CDR3 extends over 14 amino acids. Trimming pared 7 bases from V and 0 bases from J, leaving 13 bases between. Germline V gene sequence: CDR1 SQVTM, CDR2 ANQGSEA. CDR3 amino acids: CSAKGGTSYNEQFF. The CDR3 DNA is TGCAGCGCGAAGGGGGGCACCTCCTACAATGAGCAGTTCTTC.

This chain uses TRBV6-1 with TRBJ1-1, with D possibly being TRBD1 (5 bases). With 8 bases removed from V and 11 bases from J, the gap between germline ends came to 18 bases. The CDR3 consists of 12 residues. In germline, CDR1 is MNHNS, CDR2 SASEGT. CDR3 residues: CASGLEGWVAFF. CDR3 DNA sequence: TGTGCCAGCGGCCTCGAGGGGTGGGTGGCTTTCTTT.

The chain links TRBV5-1 to TRBJ1-2, with 12 positions matching TRBD1. Germline loops: CDR1 SGHRS, CDR2 YFSETQ. This CDR3 has 15 amino acids. V was clipped by 4 bases and J by 7 bases; unmatched bases: 8. The CDR3 region is CASSQGTGGASGYTF. The CDR3 bases are TGCGCCAGCAGCCAAGGGACAGGGGGCGCTTCTGGCTACACCTTC.

The table lists this clone with a count of one. The chain links TRBV25-1 to TRBJ2-1; D remains ambiguous. Germline values: CDR1 MGHDK, CDR2 SYGVNS. The CDR3 length is 17 residues. V lost 2 bases to trimming and J lost 7 bases, with 21 bases between them. The CDR3 region has the DNA TGTGCCAGCAGTGAACCCTTATCCTTGGGCCTGGGGAATGAGCAGTTCTTC. It codes for CASSEPLSLGLGNEQFF. The entire variable domain, with the rest obtained from reference TRBV25-1 and TRBJ2-1, is as follows: EADIYQTPRYLVIGTGKKITLECSQTMGHDKMYWYQQDPGMELHLIHYSYGVNSTEKGDLSSESTVSRIRTEHFPLTLESARPSHTSQYLCASSEPLSLGLGNEQFFGPGTRLTVL.

The CDR3, as DNA: TGTGCCAGTAGTCCTCAGGGGACTAGCGGTAGTATAGGGGAGCTGTTTTTT. Translated, it gives CASSPQGTSGSIGELFF. V and J are TRBV19 and TRBJ2-2; 11 bases align to TRBD2. The CDR3 spans 17 residues. The J segment lost 8 bases and the V segment lost 5 bases, leaving 13 bases of the junction unmatched. Germline CDR1 LNHDA, CDR2 SQIVND (reference sequence).

In its sample, this clone was seen once. The chain recombines TRBV29-1 with TRBJ1-2, with D perhaps matching TRBD1 (5 bases). The V and J ends lost 6 bases and 8 bases respectively, with 22 bases between them. The CDR3 runs 14 residues. Germline CDR1 reads SQVTM; CDR2 reads ANQGSEA. CDR3 residues: CSVNNLDRLRGYTF. In DNA form, the CDR3 reads TGCAGCGTCAACAACCTAGACAGATTGAGAGGCTACACCTTC.

The rearrangement joins TRBV14 to TRBJ2-1; D not certain. The V gene's germline CDR1 is SGHDN and CDR2 FVKESK. The CDR3 consists of 13 residues. Trimming removed 0 bases from V and 10 bases from J, with 10 bases in between. The CDR3 DNA follows: TGTGCCAGCAGCCAAGATCTCGACGTGGAGCAGTTCTTC. It codes for CASSQDLDVEQFF.

This clone was seen a few times. V and J are TRBV5-1 and TRBJ2-7; 8 positions match TRBD2. Germline V gives CDR1 SGHRS, CDR2 YFSETQ. This CDR3 contains 16 residues. Trimming at V came to 0 bases and at J to 2 bases, leaving 7 bases not matched to a gene. CDR3 residues: CASSLVSSGLTYEQYF. The CDR3 DNA reads as TGCGCCAGCAGCTTGGTATCTAGCGGGCTCACCTACGAGCAGTACTTC.

The CDR3 loop is CASSPRARSTDTQYF. CDR3 DNA: TGTGCCAGCAGCCCCCGAGCCAGAAGCACAGATACGCAGTATTTT. This rearrangement joins TRBV7-9 to TRBJ2-3; D is unclear. CDR3 size: 15 residues. The V end lost 5 bases, the J end lost 0 bases, and 12 bases lay between the germline ends. Germline loops: CDR1 SEHNR, CDR2 FQNEAQ (reference sequence). The complete variable domain, with remaining parts taken from reference TRBV7-9 and TRBJ2-3, reads DTGVSQNPRHKITKRGQNVTFRCDPISEHNRLYWYRQTLGQGPEFLTYFQNEAQLEKSRLLSDRFSAERPKGSFSTLEIQRTEQGDSAMYLCASSPRARSTDTQYFGPGTRLTVL.

The rearrangement uses TRBV5-1 and TRBJ2-2; D is ambiguous. Germline lookup yields CDR1 SGHRS and CDR2 YFSETQ. Trimming cost V 4 bases and J 1 base, with 11 bases left between them. CDR3 length: 15 residues. The CDR3, as DNA: TGCGCCAGCAGCCTGGACCAAATGAACACCGGGGAGCTGTTTTTT. Translating gives CASSLDQMNTGELFF.

Notes on this clone: Germline is not matched at one junction end, which may reflect a read error. The chain recombines TRBV6-5 with TRBJ2-7; D might be TRBD1 (7 bases). From germline, CDR1 is MNHEY and CDR2 SVGAGI. The CDR3 totals 14 residues. The CDR3 DNA follows: TGTGCCAGCAGTCCCGGGGGCTTACAGGGGCCCCCCGTTTTC. It yields the protein CASSPGGLQGPPVF.

This clone was seen more than once but under ten times. The rearrangement uses TRBV11-2 and TRBJ2-5; TRBD1 is a possible D gene (6 bases). From germline, CDR1 is SGHAT and CDR2 FQNNGV. Trimming took 5 bases from V and 1 from J, leaving 11 bases between them. The CDR3 is made up of 14 amino acids. Written as DNA, the CDR3 is TGTGCCAGCAGCCAATTAGGGGGCCAAGAGACCCAGTACTTC. It codes for CASSQLGGQETQYF.

This chain links TRBV11-2 with TRBJ2-7, with 8 nucleotides matching TRBD1. The trim removed 5 bases at V and 5 bases at J, leaving 2 bases unmatched. Germline V CDR1 and CDR2: SGHAT, FQNNGV. The CDR3 length is 12 residues. For the CDR3, the DNA is TGTGCCAGCAGCCCCAGGGGGCACGAGCAGTACTTC. Residues: CASSPRGHEQYF.